Following are 24 T cell receptor beta chains from one sample sequenced in a study of T cell responses to AZD1222 COVID-19 vaccine. TCRdb's copy holds only in-frame clones and misses some; the assay was immunoSEQ multiplex PCR. Of 100,000 or so clones listed, about 88% are singletons. The material was peripheral blood, obtained on day 0 of AZD1222 vaccination. These receptors were collected from an adult in good health.

The gene calls are TRBV28 and TRBJ1-4; a possible D gene is TRBD1 (6 bases). CDR1 is MDHEN and CDR2 is SYDVKM in the germline V gene. The CDR3 has 15 residues. The V and J ends lost 4 bases and 1 base respectively, with 10 bases between them. In DNA, the CDR3 is TGTGCCAGCAGTTCCGGGGGGCAAACTAATGAAAAACTGTTTTTT. It specifies CASSSGGQTNEKLFF.

The chain uses TRBV19 and TRBJ1-2; D perhaps matches TRBD1 (5 bases). V dropped 6 bases and J dropped 2 bases, with 7 bases sitting between them. Looked up from germline, CDR1 is LNHDA and CDR2 is SQIVND (reference sequence). The CDR3 spans 12 residues. CDR3 nucleotides: TGTGCCAGTAGCCGACAGAACTATGGCTACACCTTC. Translating gives CASSRQNYGYTF.

This chain connects TRBV6-5 to TRBJ2-7, with TRBD2 matching 7 bases. V lost 6 bases, J lost 2 bases, and 7 bases stayed unmatched. The CDR3 has 14 residues. Germline V gives CDR1 MNHEY, CDR2 SVGAGI. The CDR3 region is CASRPAGSAYEQYF. CDR3 in DNA: TGTGCCAGCAGACCAGCGGGGTCCGCCTACGAGCAGTACTTC.

This chain uses TRBV29-1 with TRBJ1-5; no clear D gene. CDR3 length equals 10 residues. The V gene's germline CDR1 is SQVTM and CDR2 ANQGSEA. V dropped 4 bases and J dropped 6 bases, with 4 bases sitting between them. CDR3 protein: CSVGGQPQHF. The CDR3 coding sequence is TGCAGCGTTGGGGGTCAGCCCCAGCATTTT.

The chain couples TRBV28 to TRBJ1-2; D remains unclear. This CDR3 comprises 12 residues. V lost 5 bases, J lost 5 bases, and 9 bases lay in between. The V gene's germline CDR1 is MDHEN and CDR2 SYDVKM. Here the CDR3 DNA reads TGTGCCAGCAGTCTTCGGACGTATGGCTACACCTTC. Protein product: CASSLRTYGYTF.

V usage is TRBV15 and J usage is TRBJ2-2; the match to TRBD2 covers 7 bases. Germline CDR1 reads LNHNV; CDR2 reads YYDKDF (reference sequence). The CDR3 loop spans 17 amino acids. V gave up 3 bases and J gave up 3 bases; unmatched junction bases: 10. CDR3 amino acids: CATSSPAGRRYTGELFF. DNA for the CDR3: TGTGCCACCAGCAGCCCAGCGGGGCGCCGGTACACCGGGGAGCTGTTTTTT.

Regarding this clone: Other DNA sequences in this sample translate to the same CDR3. The chain joins TRBV6-5 to TRBJ2-7; D is perhaps TRBD2 (5 bases). Trimming pared 0 bases from V and 2 bases from J, leaving 8 bases between. Germline V lookup: CDR1 MNHEY, CDR2 SVGAGI. The CDR3 has 14 amino acids. In DNA, the CDR3 is TGTGCCAGCAGTTACTCGGGAGCTACCTACGAGCAGTACTTC. Protein product: CASSYSGATYEQYF.

A few counts support this clone. CDR3: CASSFAGGYGYTF. The CDR3, as DNA: TGTGCCAGCAGTTTCGCAGGGGGCTATGGCTACACCTTC. The rearrangement uses TRBV27 and TRBJ1-2, with TRBD1 matching over 7 bases. With V trimmed by 3 bases and J by 4 bases, 2 bases remained unmatched. CDR1 and CDR2 from the germline V gene are MNHEY and SMNVEV (reference sequence). The CDR3 has 13 amino acids.

The chain employs TRBV27 and TRBJ1-6, with 10 positions matching TRBD1. Germline V CDR1 and CDR2: MNHEY, SMNVEV (reference sequence). CDR3 size: 14 residues. V lost 5 bases, J lost 10 bases, and 5 bases stayed unmatched. The CDR3 spells CASSKGQGGSPLHF. CDR3 coding DNA: TGTGCCAGCAGTAAAGGACAGGGGGGATCACCCCTCCACTTT.

V usage is TRBV19 and J usage is TRBJ1-5; D is uncertain. The CDR3 spans 16 residues. Germline-derived CDR1 and CDR2 are LNHDA and SQIVND (reference sequence). Trimming stripped 5 bases from V and 6 bases from J, with 20 bases between. The DNA for the CDR3 is TGTGCCAGTAGTCCGATCGGGCTCCGAGGAATTCAGCCCCAGCATTTT. It translates to CASSPIGLRGIQPQHF. Drawing the rest from reference TRBV19 and TRBJ1-5, the complete variable domain is DGGITQSPKYLFRKEGQNVTLSCEQNLNHDAMYWYRQDPGQGLRLIYYSQIVNDFQKGDIAEGYSVSREKKESFPLTVTSAQKNPTAFYLCASSPIGLRGIQPQHFGDGTRLSIL.

The chain joins TRBV30 to TRBJ2-1, with D possibly being TRBD2 (6 bases). This CDR3 contains 11 residues. Germline CDR1 and CDR2: GTSNPN and SVGIG (reference sequence). Trimming cost V 0 bases and J 10 bases, with 7 bases left between them. The CDR3 loop reads CAWSVRGEQFF. The DNA of the CDR3 is TGTGCCTGGAGTGTGCGGGGCGAGCAGTTCTTC.

V usage is TRBV3-1 (or the pseudogene TRBV3-2) and J usage is TRBJ2-7; D unresolved. CDR3 length: 15 residues. The germline V gene encodes CDR1 LGHDT and CDR2 YNNKEL (reference sequence). V shed 1 base and J shed 3 bases, with 13 bases lying between them. The CDR3 here is CASSQGLSTLYEQYF. As DNA, the CDR3 is TGTGCCAGCAGCCAAGGGCTATCTACCCTCTACGAGCAGTACTTC.

The chain uses TRBV5-1 and TRBJ2-1; unclear D gene. CDR3 size: 12 residues. V was trimmed by 0 bases and J by 8 bases, leaving 6 bases between them. Germline V gives CDR1 SGHRS, CDR2 YFSETQ. The CDR3 loop reads CASSLVSDEQFF. Here the CDR3 DNA reads TGCGCCAGCAGCTTGGTGTCGGATGAGCAGTTCTTC.

This chain uses TRBV28 with TRBJ1-2, with D possibly TRBD1 on 5 matching bases. With 7 bases removed from V and 4 bases from J, the gap between germline ends came to 22 bases. Germline CDR1 reads MDHEN; CDR2 reads SYDVKM. The CDR3 totals 16 residues. The CDR3 loop reads CASNLDGAQGIYGYTF. DNA of the CDR3: TGTGCCAGCAACCTGGATGGGGCCCAGGGAATCTATGGCTACACCTTC.

This clone was counted only a few times. J is TRBJ1-1 and V is TRBV5-1; D unresolved. The CDR3 has 14 residues. Trimming cost V 0 bases and J 6 bases, with 12 bases left between them. Germline CDR1 and CDR2: SGHRS and YFSETQ. CDR3 nucleotide sequence: TGCGCCAGCAGCTTGGCACCCCCGGTGGCTGAAGCTTTCTTT. Translated, it gives CASSLAPPVAEAFF.

V gene TRBV27 combines with J gene TRBJ1-5; tentatively, D is TRBD1 (6 bases). V was pared by 5 bases and J by 5 bases, with 13 bases between. The CDR3 covers 14 residues. The germline gives CDR1 MNHEY, CDR2 SMNVEV (reference sequence). The DNA for the CDR3 is TGTGCCAGCAGTATAACAGGGAATCATCAGCCCCAGCATTTT. Its translation: CASSITGNHQPQHF.

The gene calls are TRBV14 and TRBJ1-2; D not resolved. V was trimmed by 0 bases and J by 6 bases, leaving 14 bases between them. In germline, CDR1 is SGHDN, CDR2 FVKESK. The CDR3 loop spans 15 amino acids. The CDR3, as DNA: TGTGCCAGCAGCCAAGAAACGTCCCAAAGGCATGGCTACACCTTC. This sequence encodes CASSQETSQRHGYTF.

The chain uses TRBV5-1 and TRBJ2-1, with TRBD2 matching 14 bases. Losses at the gene ends were 0 bases for V and 10 bases for J; bases not matched to a gene: 6. Germline lookup yields CDR1 SGHRS and CDR2 YFSETQ. The CDR3 loop spans 16 amino acids. This chain's CDR3 is CASSLGLAGGPQEQFF. CDR3 coding DNA: TGCGCCAGCAGCTTGGGACTAGCGGGAGGGCCACAGGAGCAGTTCTTC.

This clone is a singleton in its sample. The chain links TRBV6-1 to TRBJ1-1; D remains unclear. Trimming shortened V by 1 base and J by 4 bases, and 16 bases separated the two germline ends. The CDR3 runs to 16 residues. The germline V gene encodes CDR1 MNHNS and CDR2 SASEGT. CDR3 nucleotides: TGTGCCAGCAGTGAAGGGGTCCAGACCTGGGGCACTGAAGCTTTCTTT. Translating it yields CASSEGVQTWGTEAFF.

This chain connects TRBV2 to TRBJ2-7; D unresolved. The CDR3 totals 11 residues. Trimming removed 6 bases from V and 0 bases from J, with 3 bases in between. CDR1 and CDR2 (germline): SNHLY, FYNNEI. CDR3 sequence reads: CASRYSYEQYF. The CDR3 DNA is TGTGCCAGCAGGTACTCCTACGAGCAGTACTTC.

V and J are TRBV2 and TRBJ1-4; D gene ambiguous. CDR1 is SNHLY, CDR2 FYNNEI, per germline. The CDR3 has 14 residues. Trimming left V 7 bases short and J 0 bases short, with 9 bases between. The CDR3 sequence: CASNVWATNEKLFF. The CDR3 DNA follows: TGTGCCAGCAATGTATGGGCAACTAATGAAAAACTGTTTTTT.

This clone was recorded a few times. The chain carries TRBV7-9 and TRBJ1-4; possible D gene TRBD1, 5 bases. V was cut by 5 bases and J by 7 bases, with 20 bases left in between. This CDR3 comprises 16 residues. Germline-derived CDR1 and CDR2 are SEHNR and FQNEAQ (reference sequence). The chain's CDR3 is CASSRTRGISGEKLFF. CDR3 DNA sequence: TGTGCCAGCAGCCGCACGCGGGGGATTAGCGGTGAAAAACTGTTTTTT. Complete variable domain (other parts from reference TRBV7-9 and TRBJ1-4): DTGVSQNPRHKITKRGQNVTFRCDPISEHNRLYWYRQTLGQGPEFLTYFQNEAQLEKSRLLSDRFSAERPKGSFSTLEIQRTEQGDSAMYLCASSRTRGISGEKLFFGSGTQLSVL.

This chain uses TRBV4-1 with TRBJ2-2, with D perhaps matching TRBD1 (6 bases). The CDR3 contains 15 residues. The ends were cut back, 1 base at V and 4 bases at J, with 10 bases in the middle. Germline V CDR1 and CDR2: MGHRA, YSYEKL. CDR3 region: CASSQGLGATGELFF. CDR3 nucleotide sequence: TGCGCCAGCAGCCAAGGGTTGGGGGCCACCGGGGAGCTGTTTTTT.

The chain couples TRBV5-1 to TRBJ1-6; 8 bases are shared with TRBD1. Germline V lookup: CDR1 SGHRS, CDR2 YFSETQ. Trimming at V came to 4 bases and at J to 8 bases, leaving 14 bases not matched to a gene. The CDR3 has 17 residues. CDR3: CASSETSRTGTDSPLHF. The CDR3 region has the DNA TGCGCCAGCAGCGAGACTTCTAGGACAGGGACGGATTCACCCCTCCACTTT.